This T cell receptor beta chain was sequenced in a study of identical twins. V was clipped by 5 bases and J by 1 base, with 14 bases between them. CDR3 length: 15 amino acids. This clonotype was detected only a few times. Each CDR3 protein is one row after TCRdb ran MiXCR on the 5' RACE reads. This table has around 100,000 distinct CDR3 sequences, under 6.5% appearing once. The TCR was taken from a woman between 45 and 60 years old in good health. Sequences were obtained from memory T cells sorted from blood. This chain joins TRBV12-3 or TRBV12-4 and TRBJ1-1; D not resolved. CDR3 in amino acids: CASSRVPSGNTEAFF. DNA for the CDR3: TGTGCCAGCAGTCGCGTGCCCTCCGGGAACACTGAAGCTTTCTTT.